These 10 T cell receptor beta chains originate from one sample sequenced in a study of OX40 agonist ivuxolimab in advanced cancers. Here immunoSEQ multiplex PCR was the method, and the copy in TCRdb shows in-frame clones only, minus some. The sample yields tens of thousands of clones, about nine tenths seen once. Material: CD4+ or CD8+ T cells sorted from blood, obtained in a trial of the OX40 agonist ivuxolimab. All receptors derive from an adult with an advanced solid tumor such as melanoma, head and neck, liver or kidney cancer.

V is TRBV28 and J is TRBJ2-1; the match to TRBD2 covers 9 bases. V lost 2 bases, J lost 15 bases, and 11 bases stayed unmatched. Germline V CDR1 and CDR2: MDHEN, SYDVKM. This CDR3 contains 14 residues. The CDR3 loop is CASSLRSTGTSRFF. For the CDR3, the DNA is TGTGCCAGCAGTTTAAGGTCAACCGGGACTAGCAGGTTCTTC.

The chain links TRBV6-4 to TRBJ2-5, with D perhaps TRBD2 (5 bases). Between the trimmed V and J ends, which lost 2 bases and 0 bases, there was a span of 13 bases. CDR3 size: 16 residues. Germline V gene sequence: CDR1 MRHNA, CDR2 SNTAGT. CDR3 nucleotide sequence: TGTGCCAGCAGTGACGTGTGGGAGACCGACCAAGAGACCCAGTACTTC. Translation gives CASSDVWETDQETQYF.

The chain carries TRBV7-2 and TRBJ2-1, with 11 positions matching TRBD2. This CDR3 spans 15 amino acids. With V trimmed by 2 bases and J by 4 bases, 1 base remained unmatched. CDR1 is SGHTA and CDR2 is FQGNSA in the germline V gene. CDR3 sequence (DNA): TGTGCCAGCAGCTTACGACTAGCGGGATACAATGAGCAGTTCTTC. Translated: CASSLRLAGYNEQFF.

This clone was found once. In DNA, the CDR3 is TGTGCCAGCAGCCCGGGGGGACAGGTTGAGAATGAGCAGTTCTTC. The encoded protein is CASSPGGQVENEQFF. The chain employs TRBV28 and TRBJ2-1; perhaps TRBD1 as D (8 bases). Trimming removed 6 bases at V and 7 bases at J, with 19 bases between. This CDR3 spans 15 amino acids. CDR1 is MDHEN and CDR2 is SYDVKM in the germline V gene.

This clone was seen a few times. This chain joins TRBV5-1 and TRBJ1-5; D remains unclear. This CDR3 has 14 residues. With 0 bases removed from V and 6 bases from J, the gap between germline ends came to 10 bases. CDR1 is SGHRS and CDR2 is YFSETQ in the germline V gene. The CDR3 is CASSLGGDGQPQHF. In DNA form, the CDR3 reads TGCGCCAGCAGCTTGGGCGGGGATGGTCAGCCCCAGCATTTT.

This chain links TRBV29-1 with TRBJ2-7; unclear D gene. With 7 bases removed from V and 6 bases from J, the gap between germline ends came to 13 bases. Germline CDR1 is SQVTM and CDR2 is ANQGSEA. CDR3 length: 11 amino acids. Written as DNA, the CDR3 is TGCAGCGCCTCTATAACCTTCGAGCAGTACTTC. Its translation: CSASITFEQYF.

A word on this clone: Other DNA sequences in this sample translate to the same CDR3. V and J are TRBV18 and TRBJ1-1; a weak D match, TRBD1 (6 bases). This CDR3 is 13 amino acids long. V dropped 4 bases and J dropped 1 base, with 7 bases sitting between them. The germline gives CDR1 KGHSH, CDR2 LQKENI. CDR3 in DNA: TGTGCCAGCTCACTGGGACAGAACACTGAAGCTTTCTTT. Protein sequence: CASSLGQNTEAFF.

The CDR3 nucleotides read TGTGCCAGTAGTATTGGGGACGCACAAGAGACCCAGTACTTC. Encoded protein: CASSIGDAQETQYF. The chain uses TRBV19 and TRBJ2-5; D possibly matches TRBD1 or TRBD2 (5 bases each). The germline V gene has CDR1 LNHDA and CDR2 SQIVND (reference sequence). Trimming pared 3 bases from V and 2 bases from J, leaving 10 bases between. There are 14 residues in the CDR3.

This sequence joins TRBV9 and TRBJ2-3; 8 bases match TRBD2. The trim removed 3 bases at V and 5 bases at J, leaving 14 bases unmatched. Germline V CDR1 and CDR2: SGDLS, YYNGEE. This CDR3 region has 17 residues. The CDR3 DNA reads as TGTGCCAGCAGCGAGAGGGGGGTGGCGGGAGGAAAAGATACGCAGTATTTT. Translated: CASSERGVAGGKDTQYF.

The chain is built from TRBV6-5 and TRBJ2-3, with 7 bases aligning to TRBD1. V lost 6 bases and J lost 1; bases outside the gene matches: 7. This CDR3 is built from 15 residues. Germline loops: CDR1 MNHEY, CDR2 SVGAGI. CDR3 residues: CASSLGDRRTDTQYF. The CDR3 DNA reads as TGTGCCAGCAGCCTTGGGGACAGACGCACAGATACGCAGTATTTT.